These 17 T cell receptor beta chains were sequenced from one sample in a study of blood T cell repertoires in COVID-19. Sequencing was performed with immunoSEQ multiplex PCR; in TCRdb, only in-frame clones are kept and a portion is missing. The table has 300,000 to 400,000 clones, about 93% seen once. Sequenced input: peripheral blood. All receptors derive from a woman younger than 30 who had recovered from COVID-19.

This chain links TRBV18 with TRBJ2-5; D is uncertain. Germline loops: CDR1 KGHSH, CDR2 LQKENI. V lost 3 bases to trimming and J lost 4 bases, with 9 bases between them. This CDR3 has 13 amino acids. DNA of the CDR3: TGTGCCAGCTCACCCCCTACCCCAGAGACCCAGTACTTC. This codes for CASSPPTPETQYF.

The CDR3 here is CASSLTSGRQSEQFF. CDR3 DNA sequence: TGTGCCAGCAGCTTGACTAGCGGGAGGCAGAGTGAGCAGTTCTTC. The chain employs TRBV7-6 and TRBJ2-1, with TRBD2 matching over 13 bases. Germline V gene data show CDR1 as SGHVS and CDR2 as FNYEAQ. V was pared by 3 bases and J by 9 bases, with 5 bases of the junction left unmatched. The CDR3 runs to 15 residues.

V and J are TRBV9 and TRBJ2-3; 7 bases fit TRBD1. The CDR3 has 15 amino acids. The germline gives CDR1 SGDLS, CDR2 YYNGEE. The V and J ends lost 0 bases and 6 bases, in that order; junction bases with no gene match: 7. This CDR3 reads CASSVAGQALDTQYF. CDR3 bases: TGTGCCAGCAGCGTAGCCGGACAGGCCCTGGATACGCAGTATTTT.

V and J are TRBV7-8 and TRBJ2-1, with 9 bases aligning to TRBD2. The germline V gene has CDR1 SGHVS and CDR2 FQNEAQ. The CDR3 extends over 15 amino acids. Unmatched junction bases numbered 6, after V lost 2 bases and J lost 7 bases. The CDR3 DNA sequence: TGTGCCAGCAGCTTATCGGGCGGGAGGGTTAATGAGCAGTTCTTC. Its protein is CASSLSGGRVNEQFF.

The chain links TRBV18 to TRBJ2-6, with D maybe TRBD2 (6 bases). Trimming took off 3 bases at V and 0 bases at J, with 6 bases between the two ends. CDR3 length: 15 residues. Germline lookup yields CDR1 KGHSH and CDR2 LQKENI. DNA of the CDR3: TGTGCCAGCTCACCCGGGAGCTCTGGGGCCAACGTCCTGACTTTC. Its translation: CASSPGSSGANVLTF. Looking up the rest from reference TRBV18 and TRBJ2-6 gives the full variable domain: NAGVMQNPRHLVRRRGQEARLRCSPMKGHSHVYWYRQLPEEGLKFMVYLQKENIIDESGMPKERFSAEFPKEGPSILRIQQVVRGDSAAYFCASSPGSSGANVLTFGAGSRLTVL.

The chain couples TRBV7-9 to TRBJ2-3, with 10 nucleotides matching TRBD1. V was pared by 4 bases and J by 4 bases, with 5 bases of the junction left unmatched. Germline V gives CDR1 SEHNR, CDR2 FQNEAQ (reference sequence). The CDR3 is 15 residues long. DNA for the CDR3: TGTGCCAGCAGCTCCGGGACAGGGGTTTCAGATACGCAGTATTTT. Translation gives CASSSGTGVSDTQYF.

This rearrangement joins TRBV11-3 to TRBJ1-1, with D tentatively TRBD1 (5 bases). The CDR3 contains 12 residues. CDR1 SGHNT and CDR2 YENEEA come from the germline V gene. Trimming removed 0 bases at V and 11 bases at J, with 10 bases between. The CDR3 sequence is CASSLERGLAFF. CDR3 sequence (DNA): TGTGCCAGCAGCTTAGAGCGGGGGTTGGCTTTCTTT.

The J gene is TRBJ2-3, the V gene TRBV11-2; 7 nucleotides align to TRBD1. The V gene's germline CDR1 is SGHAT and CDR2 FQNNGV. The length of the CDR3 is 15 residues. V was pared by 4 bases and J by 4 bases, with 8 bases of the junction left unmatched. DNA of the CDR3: TGTGCCAGCAGCTCCGGTACAGGGGCTTCAGATACGCAGTATTTT. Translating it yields CASSSGTGASDTQYF. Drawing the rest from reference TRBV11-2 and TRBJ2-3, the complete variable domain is EAGVAQSPRYKIIEKRQSVAFWCNPISGHATLYWYQQILGQGPKLLIQFQNNGVVDDSQLPKDRFSAERLKGVDSTLKIQPAKLEDSAVYLCASSSGTGASDTQYFGPGTRLTVL.

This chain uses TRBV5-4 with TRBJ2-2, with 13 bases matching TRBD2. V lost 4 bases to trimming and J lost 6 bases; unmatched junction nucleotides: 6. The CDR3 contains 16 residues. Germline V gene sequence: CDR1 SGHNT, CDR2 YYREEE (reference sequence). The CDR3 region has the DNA TGTGCCAGCAGCGGACTAGCGGGAGCGGAGTCCGGGGAGCTGTTTTTT. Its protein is CASSGLAGAESGELFF.

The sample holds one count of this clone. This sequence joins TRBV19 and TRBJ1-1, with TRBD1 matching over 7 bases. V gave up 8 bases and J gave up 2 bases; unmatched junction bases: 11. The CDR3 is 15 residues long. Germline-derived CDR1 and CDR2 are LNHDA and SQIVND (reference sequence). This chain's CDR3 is CASREGQVSNTEAFF. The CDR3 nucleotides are TGTGCCAGTCGTGAAGGACAGGTTTCAAACACTGAAGCTTTCTTT.

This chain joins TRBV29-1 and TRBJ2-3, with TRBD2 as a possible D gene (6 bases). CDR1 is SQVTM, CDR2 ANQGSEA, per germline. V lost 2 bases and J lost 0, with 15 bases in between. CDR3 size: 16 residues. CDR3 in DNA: TGCAGCGTTGAAAGCCGGGGGACTCCTAGCACAGATACGCAGTATTTT. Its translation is CSVESRGTPSTDTQYF.

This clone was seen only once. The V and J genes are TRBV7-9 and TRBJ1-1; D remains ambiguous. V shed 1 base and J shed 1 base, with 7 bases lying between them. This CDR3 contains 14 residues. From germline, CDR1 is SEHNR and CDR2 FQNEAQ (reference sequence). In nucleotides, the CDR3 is TGTGCCAGCAGCTTAGTTGCGCAGAACACTGAAGCTTTCTTT. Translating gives CASSLVAQNTEAFF.

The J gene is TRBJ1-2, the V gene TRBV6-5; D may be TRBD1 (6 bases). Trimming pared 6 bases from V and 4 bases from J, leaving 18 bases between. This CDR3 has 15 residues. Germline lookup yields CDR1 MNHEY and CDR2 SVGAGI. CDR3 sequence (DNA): TGTGCCAGCAGAGTTGACAGGATCGTCGGCTATGGCTACACCTTC. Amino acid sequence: CASRVDRIVGYGYTF.

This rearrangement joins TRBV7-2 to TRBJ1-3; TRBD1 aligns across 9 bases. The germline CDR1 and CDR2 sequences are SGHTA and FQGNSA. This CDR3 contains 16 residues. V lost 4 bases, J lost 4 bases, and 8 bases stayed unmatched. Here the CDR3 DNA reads TGTGCCAGCAGCTACGAACAGGGGGCTTTGGGAAACACCATATATTTT. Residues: CASSYEQGALGNTIYF.

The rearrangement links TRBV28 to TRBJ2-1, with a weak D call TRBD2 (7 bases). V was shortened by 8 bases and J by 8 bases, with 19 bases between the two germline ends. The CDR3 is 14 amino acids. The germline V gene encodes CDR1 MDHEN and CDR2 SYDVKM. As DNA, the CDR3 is TGTGCCAGCTATAGGGGGGGCGCTAGCCATGAGCAGTTCTTC. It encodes CASYRGGASHEQFF.

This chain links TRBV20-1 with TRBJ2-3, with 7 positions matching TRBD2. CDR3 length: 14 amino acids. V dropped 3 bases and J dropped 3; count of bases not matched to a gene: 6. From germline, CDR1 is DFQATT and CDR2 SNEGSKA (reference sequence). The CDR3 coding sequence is TGCAGTGCTAGTTCGGCTAGCGGTACAGATACGCAGTATTTT. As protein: CSASSASGTDTQYF.

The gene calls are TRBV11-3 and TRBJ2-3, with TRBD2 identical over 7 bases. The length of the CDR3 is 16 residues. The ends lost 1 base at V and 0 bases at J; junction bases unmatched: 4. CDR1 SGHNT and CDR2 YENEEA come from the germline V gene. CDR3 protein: CASSLGSGFSTDTQYF. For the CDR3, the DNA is TGTGCCAGCAGCTTAGGTAGCGGGTTTAGCACAGATACGCAGTATTTT.